These 31 T cell receptor beta chains were all obtained from the same sample, sequenced in a study of blood T cell repertoires in COVID-19. Clones were sequenced by immunoSEQ multiplex PCR, and TCRdb holds only the in-frame ones, with some missing. The table shows under 100,000 clones, with more than 85% occurring only once. The sequenced sample consisted of peripheral blood. The origin of the receptors is a middle-aged man with acute or convalescent COVID-19.

V usage is TRBV20-1 and J usage is TRBJ2-5; 8 bases are a match to TRBD2. The CDR3 contains 14 residues. Germline-derived CDR1 and CDR2 are DFQATT and SNEGSKA (reference sequence). V gave up 3 bases and J gave up 5 bases; unmatched junction bases: 8. The CDR3 region is CSASGSGAEETQYF. As DNA, the CDR3 is TGCAGTGCTAGTGGTAGCGGGGCGGAGGAGACCCAGTACTTC.

The chain couples TRBV30 to TRBJ2-1; 8 bases map to TRBD1. The junction had 8 bases not matched to a gene; V was cut back by 3 bases and J by 4 bases. Germline V gene sequence: CDR1 GTSNPN, CDR2 SVGIG (reference sequence). The length of the CDR3 is 15 residues. The CDR3 loop is CAWRGQGAFYNEQFF. The DNA of the CDR3 is TGTGCCTGGAGAGGCCAGGGGGCTTTTTACAATGAGCAGTTCTTC.

This sequence joins TRBV2 and TRBJ1-4, with D unresolved. Germline V gene lookup returns CDR1 SNHLY and CDR2 FYNNEI. V shed 2 bases and J shed 0 bases, with 7 bases lying between them. The CDR3 spans 15 residues. Here the CDR3 DNA reads TGTGCCAGCAGTGAATTGAGATCAACTAATGAAAAACTGTTTTTT. Translation: CASSELRSTNEKLFF. Complete variable domain (other parts from reference TRBV2 and TRBJ1-4): EPEVTQTPSHQVTQMGQEVILRCVPISNHLYFYWYRQILGQKVEFLVSFYNNEISEKSEIFDDQFSVERPDGSNFTLKIRSTKLEDSAMYFCASSELRSTNEKLFFGSGTQLSVL.

This sequence joins TRBV6-5 and TRBJ2-5, with TRBD2 matching 10 bases. With 4 bases clipped from V and 4 bases from J, the junction kept 9 bases outside the gene matches. The germline gives CDR1 MNHEY, CDR2 SVGAGI. The CDR3 length is 16 residues. The CDR3 DNA reads as TGTGCCAGCAGTTCCCGGACTAGCGGAAGAGGAGAGACCCAGTACTTC. Translating it yields CASSSRTSGRGETQYF.

The sample holds one count of this clone. The chain links TRBV30 to TRBJ1-5, with unresolved D. CDR1 is GTSNPN and CDR2 is SVGIG in the germline V gene (reference sequence). The CDR3 has 13 residues. The V end was cut by 2 bases, the J end by 2 bases, with 7 bases between. CDR3 in DNA: TGTGCCTGGAGTCCGGGAGGCAATCAGCCCCAGCATTTT. Residues: CAWSPGGNQPQHF.

The chain combines TRBV29-1 with TRBJ1-2, with D perhaps matching TRBD1 (6 bases). CDR3 length: 13 residues. V was clipped by 5 bases and J by 2 bases, with 12 bases between them. Germline V CDR1 and CDR2: SQVTM, ANQGSEA. The CDR3 here is CSVQGGDNYGYTF. As DNA, the CDR3 is TGCAGCGTTCAAGGGGGGGACAACTATGGCTACACCTTC.

The chain joins TRBV19 to TRBJ2-2, with D tentatively TRBD1 (6 bases). Germline CDR1 LNHDA, CDR2 SQIVND (reference sequence). Trimming left V 4 bases short and J 3 bases short, with 9 bases between. The CDR3 has 14 residues. The CDR3 bases are TGTGCCAGTAGTACCGGACAGTACACCGGGGAGCTGTTTTTT. Translation gives CASSTGQYTGELFF.

This rearrangement joins TRBV19 to TRBJ1-6, with TRBD1 matching over 7 bases. Losses at the gene ends were 7 bases for V and 8 bases for J; bases not matched to a gene: 23. This CDR3 contains 19 residues. CDR1 is LNHDA and CDR2 is SQIVND in the germline V gene (reference sequence). Here the CDR3 reads CASTLFGTLRGRADSPLHF. DNA for the CDR3: TGTGCCAGTACCTTATTCGGGACTTTGAGGGGGCGTGCAGATTCACCCCTCCACTTT.

The sample holds a few counts of this clone. The V and J genes are TRBV5-6 and TRBJ1-1; D is ambiguous. This CDR3 region has 14 residues. Germline V gene lookup returns CDR1 SGHDT and CDR2 YYEEEE. V was trimmed by 4 bases and J by 4 bases, leaving 14 bases between them. CDR3 sequence: CASSRLSRGTEAFF. The CDR3 nucleotides read TGTGCCAGCAGCAGGTTATCGAGAGGCACTGAAGCTTTCTTT.

This clone was picked up one time. The CDR3: CSASRADRAYGYTF. In nucleotides, the CDR3 is TGCAGTGCTAGTCGGGCGGACAGGGCCTATGGCTACACCTTC. The J gene is TRBJ1-2, the V gene TRBV20-1, with 8 bases identical to TRBD1. The CDR3 extends over 14 amino acids. The germline gives CDR1 DFQATT, CDR2 SNEGSKA (reference sequence). V lost 3 bases and J lost 4; bases outside the gene matches: 7.

This chain connects TRBV3-1 (or the pseudogene TRBV3-2) to TRBJ2-5; D is unclear. V lost 3 bases to trimming and J lost 2 bases, with 19 bases between them. The germline CDR1 and CDR2 sequences are LGHDT and YNNKEL (reference sequence). The CDR3 is 17 residues long. The CDR3 sequence: CASSHLKVGDFQETQYF. The CDR3 region has the DNA TGTGCCAGCAGCCACCTAAAAGTCGGAGACTTTCAAGAGACCCAGTACTTC.

The rearrangement links TRBV6-1 to TRBJ1-2, with D hard to call. The germline V gene has CDR1 MNHNS and CDR2 SASEGT. This CDR3 has 14 amino acids. V was shortened by 0 bases and J by 2 bases, with 7 bases between the two germline ends. DNA of the CDR3: TGTGCCAGCAGTGAAGCGCAGGCAAACTATGGCTACACCTTC. Translating gives CASSEAQANYGYTF.

This clone was picked up one time. The rearrangement uses TRBV7-9 and TRBJ1-4, with a tentative D call TRBD1 (6 bases). Per the germline V gene, CDR1 is SEHNR and CDR2 is FQNEAQ (reference sequence). Trimming stripped 7 bases from V and 2 bases from J, with 14 bases between. The CDR3 is 15 amino acids. The CDR3 protein is CASTSGDRTNEKLFF. Written as DNA, the CDR3 is TGTGCCAGCACTTCAGGGGATCGCACTAATGAAAAACTGTTTTTT.

This sequence joins TRBV25-1 and TRBJ2-1, with 9 bases fitting TRBD2. The CDR3 runs to 13 residues. Per the germline V gene, CDR1 is MGHDK and CDR2 is SYGVNS. J lost 7 bases, V lost 5 bases, and 3 bases had no gene match. CDR3 DNA: TGTGCCAGCAGTCCGAGCGGGAGGAATGAGCAGTTCTTC. Translation gives CASSPSGRNEQFF.

This chain connects TRBV5-4 to TRBJ2-5; 8 nucleotides agree with TRBD2. Looked up from germline, CDR1 is SGHNT and CDR2 is YYREEE (reference sequence). The CDR3 covers 16 residues. Trimming removed 4 bases from V and 5 bases from J; junction bases left unmatched: 13. This CDR3 reads CASSRGPGTREETQYF. The DNA for the CDR3 is TGTGCCAGCAGCCGGGGTCCCGGGACTAGAGAGGAGACCCAGTACTTC.

This chain links TRBV2 with TRBJ1-1, with D maybe TRBD1 (6 bases). Deletions cut 2 bases from V and 1 base from J, with 8 bases between. Per the germline V gene, CDR1 is SNHLY and CDR2 is FYNNEI. The CDR3 runs 14 residues. This chain's CDR3 is CASSERTANTEAFF. For the CDR3, the DNA is TGTGCCAGCAGTGAACGGACAGCGAACACTGAAGCTTTCTTT.

The chain employs TRBV6-5 and TRBJ2-7; 9 bases are a match to TRBD1. Germline CDR1 reads MNHEY; CDR2 reads SVGAGI. This CDR3 region has 12 residues. The ends lost 8 bases at V and 5 bases at J; junction bases unmatched: 4. The CDR3 loop is CASARQGDEQYF. The CDR3 nucleotides read TGTGCCAGCGCAAGACAGGGGGACGAGCAGTACTTC.

The chain carries TRBV29-1 and TRBJ2-1; 12 nucleotides line up with TRBD2. Germline V gene lookup returns CDR1 SQVTM and CDR2 ANQGSEA. CDR3 length equals 15 residues. The V segment lost 7 bases and the J segment 8 bases; nucleotides outside the gene matches: 12. DNA of the CDR3: TGCAGCGCCGTGACTAGCGGGGGCCCCTTGGATGAGCAGTTCTTC. Translation: CSAVTSGGPLDEQFF.

The chain uses TRBV30 and TRBJ1-2; 10 positions match TRBD1. V shed 3 bases, J shed 5 bases, and the junction held 9 bases outside the gene matches. CDR3 length equals 15 residues. Per germline, CDR1 GTSNPN and CDR2 SVGIG (reference sequence). This CDR3 reads CAWRETGTGVYGYTF. CDR3 bases: TGTGCCTGGAGAGAAACCGGGACAGGGGTTTATGGCTACACCTTC.

The gene calls are TRBV30 and TRBJ2-1, with TRBD2 matching over 12 bases. Germline lookup yields CDR1 GTSNPN and CDR2 SVGIG (reference sequence). The CDR3 consists of 15 residues. J was trimmed by 8 bases and V by 1 base; bases with no gene match: 6. CDR3 DNA sequence: TGTGCCTGGAGTGCATCCGGACTAGCGGGATATGAGCAGTTCTTC. It yields the protein CAWSASGLAGYEQFF.

Only a few counts were recorded for this clone. The J gene is TRBJ2-7, the V gene TRBV19; D is unresolved. This CDR3 spans 15 amino acids. The V gene lost 3 bases and the J gene lost 7 bases, with 19 bases spanning the gap. CDR1 and CDR2 from the germline V gene are LNHDA and SQIVND (reference sequence). CDR3 bases: TGTGCCAGTAGTATCGGTGGGCTCTCGTCGAAAGAGCAGTACTTC. Amino acid sequence: CASSIGGLSSKEQYF.

The chain combines TRBV19 with TRBJ1-5, with D hard to call. The germline V gene has CDR1 LNHDA and CDR2 SQIVND (reference sequence). V lost 5 bases, J lost 0 bases, and 2 bases lay in between. This CDR3 has 12 residues. CDR3 region: CASSYSNQPQHF. The CDR3 DNA sequence: TGTGCCAGTAGTTATAGCAATCAGCCCCAGCATTTT.

This rearrangement joins TRBV7-9 to TRBJ2-1, with TRBD2 matching over 10 bases. Germline CDR1 reads SEHNR; CDR2 reads FQNEAQ (reference sequence). This CDR3 has 16 residues. Trimming took 4 bases from V and 6 from J; bases not matched to a gene: 9. The chain's CDR3 is CASSYVSGRIGNEQFF. In nucleotides, the CDR3 is TGTGCCAGCAGCTACGTTAGCGGGAGGATCGGCAATGAGCAGTTCTTC.

This clone was recorded a few times. Within the sample, other DNA sequences also encode this same CDR3. The chain is built from TRBV5-1 and TRBJ1-3, with 7 bases aligning to TRBD1. J was trimmed by 1 base and V by 4 bases; bases with no gene match: 5. This CDR3 contains 15 residues. The germline CDR1 and CDR2 sequences are SGHRS and YFSETQ. The CDR3 region is CASSHPGQSGNTIYF. The CDR3 DNA sequence: TGCGCCAGCAGCCATCCGGGACAGTCTGGAAACACCATATATTTT.

V gene TRBV6-5 combines with J gene TRBJ2-5, with TRBD2 as a possible D gene (5 bases). This CDR3 is built from 13 residues. In germline, CDR1 is MNHEY, CDR2 SVGAGI. V lost 6 bases, J lost 4 bases, and 12 bases lay in between. The chain's CDR3 is CASRRESGETQYF. The CDR3 nucleotides read TGTGCCAGCAGGAGGGAGTCAGGAGAGACCCAGTACTTC.

This chain joins TRBV23-1 and TRBJ2-7, with a tentative D call TRBD1 (5 bases). TRBV23-1 belongs to the ORF category, with a function that is uncertain. The CDR3 sequence is 16 residues long. Trimming cost V 2 bases and J 4 bases, with 18 bases left between them. The CDR3 here is CASSQLLGRVGYEQYF. DNA for the CDR3: TGCGCCAGCAGTCAACTACTGGGCAGGGTCGGTTACGAGCAGTACTTC.

The gene calls are TRBV6-5 and TRBJ2-2, with 10 bases matching TRBD2. In germline, CDR1 is MNHEY, CDR2 SVGAGI. The V and J ends lost 2 bases and 4 bases, in that order; junction bases with no gene match: 4. This CDR3 region has 16 residues. Written as DNA, the CDR3 is TGTGCCAGCAGTTACCGAGCGGGGGGGGGCACCGGGGAGCTGTTTTTT. Translating gives CASSYRAGGGTGELFF.

The V call is TRBV7-9, the J call TRBJ2-7, with TRBD1 matching over 9 bases. The V segment lost 1 base and the J segment 5 bases; nucleotides outside the gene matches: 3. Per germline, CDR1 SEHNR and CDR2 FQNEAQ (reference sequence). This CDR3 spans 14 amino acids. Here the CDR3 reads CASSLGQGDHEQYF. CDR3 sequence (DNA): TGTGCCAGCAGCTTAGGACAGGGGGACCACGAGCAGTACTTC.

The rearrangement uses TRBV2 and TRBJ1-2; 7 bases are shared with TRBD1. CDR3 size: 13 residues. Losses at the gene ends were 6 bases for V and 5 bases for J; bases not matched to a gene: 6. The germline V gene has CDR1 SNHLY and CDR2 FYNNEI. The CDR3 loop is CASRTGTAYGYTF. CDR3 in DNA: TGTGCCAGCAGGACCGGGACAGCTTATGGCTACACCTTC.

The count of this clone is one. V usage is TRBV5-6 and J usage is TRBJ1-2; D is uncertain. Trimming removed 1 base from V and 3 bases from J, with 7 bases in between. The CDR3 runs 13 residues. Germline V gives CDR1 SGHDT, CDR2 YYEEEE. In DNA form, the CDR3 reads TGTGCCAGCAGCTTGCCACAGTACTATGGCTACACCTTC. Residues: CASSLPQYYGYTF.

V and J are TRBV4-3 and TRBJ1-2; 9 positions match TRBD1. The CDR3 totals 15 residues. Looked up from germline, CDR1 is LGHNA and CDR2 is YSLEER. J gave up 5 bases and V 3 bases, and 7 bases lay outside the gene matches. This CDR3 reads CASSHLTGGGYGYTF. The CDR3, as DNA: TGCGCCAGCAGCCATTTAACAGGGGGCGGGTATGGCTACACCTTC.